This T cell receptor (beta chain) was identified in a study of blood T cell repertoires in COVID-19. This table comes from immunoSEQ multiplex PCR, and its TCRdb copy is limited to in-frame clones, with some not included. The sample shows 300,000 to 450,000 clones, about 88% of them seen only once. The source is a woman aged 18-30 years who had recovered from COVID-19. Sequencing was done on a sample of PBMCs or T cells enriched from blood (not recorded which).

CDR3 region: CASRVPAGELFF. CDR3 in DNA: TGTGCCAGCAGGGTCCCAGCCGGGGAGCTGTTTTTT. V and J are TRBV28 and TRBJ2-2, with D hard to call. V gave up 6 bases and J gave up 6 bases, with 8 bases separating them. This CDR3 spans 12 amino acids. Germline V lookup: CDR1 MDHEN, CDR2 SYDVKM.